This T cell receptor beta chain appears in the sequencing data of a study of blood T cell repertoires in COVID-19 (dated by TCRdb to the early 2020s). Background on the whole study: Samples covering the acute and convalescent phases of COVID-19 were provided by collaborators in the United States, Italy and Spain. The repertoires were released in a freely available public database meant as a resource for research on the immune response to SARS-CoV-2. Samples were obtained from the ongoing ImmuneRACE study (first 160 participants) and from 1,254 subjects provided by 6 global collaborators. HLA class I and class II types, where available, came from metadata supplied by the sample provider rather than from assay-based typing. A de-identified subject ID, COVID-19 status, age in years and sex were almost always included in the sample metadata. The material from the prospective study consisted of cDNA or gDNA derived from T cells, B-cell-depleted T cells, or PBMCs. Subjects who had been exposed to COVID-19, were actively infected with it, or had recovered from it provided the deeply sampled blood TCRbeta repertoires that made up the dataset.

CDR1 and CDR2 are read off the germline V gene as SGHTA and FQGNSA. Including cysteine and phenylalanine, the CDR3 has 15 amino acids. CDR3 DNA is the only sequence kept; it has 45 bases, read in frame from the first base. Between the V and J ends, shortened by 3 bases and 0 bases respectively, the junction contains 6 bases. Participants in the prospective study were enrolled through a virtual design, were aged roughly 18 to 100 years, and lived in approximately 24 United States geographic areas. Cohort assignment in the prospective study relied on participant-reported clinical history from a screening survey and a study questionnaire. Each participant in the prospective study had whole blood, serum and a nasopharyngeal or oropharyngeal swab collected by mobile phlebotomists. Additional blood draws and questionnaires over an approximately two-month period could optionally be provided by prospective study participants. Blood samples from the prospective study were shipped frozen or at room temperature prior to DNA extraction.

TCRbeta CDR3 regions were amplified from genomic DNA by means of the immunoSEQ Assay, a bias-controlled multiplex PCR. Per the authors' processing: The number of nucleated cells in each sample was estimated by amplification of reference gene primers within the assay. To quantify the absolute abundance of each unique TCRbeta CDR3 rearrangement, sequence reads were collapsed and filtered. Productive Simpson clonality was computed per sample as the square root of Simpson's diversity index over productive rearrangements. The table was pulled from immuneACCESS by TCRdb, which kept in-frame rearrangements only. Such tables lose some clones; where checked, under half of the loss comes from unresolved V genes, and the rest has no known cause. V and J calls and clone size come straight from that table; D and trimming were deduced from the DNA. For this sample there are around 180,000 clones; more than 75% appear just once. The ten largest account for roughly 17% of the sample.

Results and caveats for the whole study, not just this receptor: The quantity of clinical and demographic metadata differed by source and by participant and was supplied without curation.

Only a few counts were recorded for this clone. No cognate antigen has been identified for it. Base qualities are missing; no much larger clone stands one base away. This receptor chain uses TRBV7-2 and TRBJ2-6, with no confident D gene call. The TCR originated in a woman aged 45-59 years with acute COVID-19. Sequencing was done on a sample of PBMCs or T cells enriched from blood (not recorded which). CDR3 reads: CASSFLNSGANVLTF. The DNA sequence is TGTGCCAGCAGCTTTTTAAACTCTGGGGCCAACGTCCTGACTTTC.